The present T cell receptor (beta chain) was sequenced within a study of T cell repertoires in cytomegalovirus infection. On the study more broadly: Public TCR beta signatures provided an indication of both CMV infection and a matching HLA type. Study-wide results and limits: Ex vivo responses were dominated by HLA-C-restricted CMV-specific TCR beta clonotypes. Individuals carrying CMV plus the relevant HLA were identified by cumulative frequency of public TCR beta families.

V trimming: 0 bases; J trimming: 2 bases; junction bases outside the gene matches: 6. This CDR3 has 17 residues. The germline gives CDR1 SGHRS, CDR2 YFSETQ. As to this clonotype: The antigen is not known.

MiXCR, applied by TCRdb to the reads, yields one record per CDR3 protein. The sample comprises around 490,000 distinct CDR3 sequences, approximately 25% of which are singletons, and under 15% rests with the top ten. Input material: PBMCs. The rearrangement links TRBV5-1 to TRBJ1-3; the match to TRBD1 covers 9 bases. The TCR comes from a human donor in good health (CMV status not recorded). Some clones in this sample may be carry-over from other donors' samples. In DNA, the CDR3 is TGCGCCAGCAGCTTGGCCACGGGACAGGGTGCTGGAAACACCATATATTTT. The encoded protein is CASSLATGQGAGNTIYF.